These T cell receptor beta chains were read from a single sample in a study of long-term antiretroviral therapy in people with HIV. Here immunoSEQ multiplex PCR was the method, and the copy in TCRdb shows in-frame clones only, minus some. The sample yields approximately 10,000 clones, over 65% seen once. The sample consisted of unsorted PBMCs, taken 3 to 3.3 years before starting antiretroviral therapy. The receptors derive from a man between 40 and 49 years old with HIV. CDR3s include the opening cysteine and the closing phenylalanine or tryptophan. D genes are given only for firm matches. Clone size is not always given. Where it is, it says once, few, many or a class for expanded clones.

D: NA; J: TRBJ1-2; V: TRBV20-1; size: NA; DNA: TGCAGTGCTAGTGGCTATGGCTACACCTTC; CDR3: CSASGYGYTF
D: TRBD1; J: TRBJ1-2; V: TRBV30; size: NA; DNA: TGTGCCTGTAGGGACAGTCATTATGGCTACACCTTC; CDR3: CACRDSHYGYTF
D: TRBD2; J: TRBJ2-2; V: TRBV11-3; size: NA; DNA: TGTGCCAGCAGCTCCTCGCGGCTAGCGGGAGTAGACGGGGAGCTGTTTTTT; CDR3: CASSSSRLAGVDGELFF
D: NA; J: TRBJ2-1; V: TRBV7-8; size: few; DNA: TGTGCCAGCAGTTGGCATCAACTGAGTCGCAATGAGCAGTTCTTC; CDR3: CASSWHQLSRNEQFF
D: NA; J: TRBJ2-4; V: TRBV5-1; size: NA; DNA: TGCGCCAGCAGCTTGGATTCAGTCAAAAACATTCAGTACTTC; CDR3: CASSLDSVKNIQYF
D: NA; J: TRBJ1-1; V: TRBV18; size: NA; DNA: TGTGCCAGCTCACCACTTGGGCATGCCAGTGGGGTTAACATGAACACTGAAGCTTTCTTT; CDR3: CASSPLGHASGVNMNTEAFF
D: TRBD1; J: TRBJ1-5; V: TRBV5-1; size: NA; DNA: TGCGCCAGCAGTGCCACGACAGGGGGCTCTCAGCCCCAGCATTTT; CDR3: CASSATTGGSQPQHF
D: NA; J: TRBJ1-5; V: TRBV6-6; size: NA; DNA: TGTGCCAGCAGTTACCTGGAGGGTAGCAATCAGCCCCAGCATTTT; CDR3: CASSYLEGSNQPQHF
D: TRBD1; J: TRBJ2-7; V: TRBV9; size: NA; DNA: TGTGCCAGCAGCGACGGGACAGGGGACTACGAGCAGTACTTC; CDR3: CASSDGTGDYEQYF
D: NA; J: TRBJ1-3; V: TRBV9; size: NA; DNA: TGTGCCAGCAGCGTACGTTGGGAGGGGAGTGGAAACACCATATATTTT; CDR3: CASSVRWEGSGNTIYF
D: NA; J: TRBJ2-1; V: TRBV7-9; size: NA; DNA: TGTGCCAGCAGCTTAGGGGCAAAAAATGAGCAGTTCTTC; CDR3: CASSLGAKNEQFF
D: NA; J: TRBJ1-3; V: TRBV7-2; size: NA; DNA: TGTGCCAGCAGCCCCCAGCGGACGGTCTCTGGAAACACCATATATTTT; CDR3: CASSPQRTVSGNTIYF
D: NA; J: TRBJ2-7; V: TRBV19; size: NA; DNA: TGTGCCAGTAGTATAGGCACGGCGAGAGAGCAGTACTTC; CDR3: CASSIGTAREQYF
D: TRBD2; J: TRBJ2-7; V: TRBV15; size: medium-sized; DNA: TGTGCCACCAGCAGAGATCGGGGAGGGCCATCTTTGGAGCAGTACTTC; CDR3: CATSRDRGGPSLEQYF
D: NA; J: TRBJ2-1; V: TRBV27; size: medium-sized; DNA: TGTGCCAGCAGTTTTCCGCAGGGACGATACAATGAGCAGTTCTTC; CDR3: CASSFPQGRYNEQFF
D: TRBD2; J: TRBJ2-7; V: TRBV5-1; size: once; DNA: TGCGCCACCCCCGGGGGGGCCCACGAGCAGTACTTC; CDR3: CATPGGAHEQYF
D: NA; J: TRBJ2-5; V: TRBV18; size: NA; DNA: TGTGCCAGCTCACCCCAAAGGATCCAAGAGACCCAGTACTTC; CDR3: CASSPQRIQETQYF
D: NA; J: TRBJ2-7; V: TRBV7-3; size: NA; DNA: TGTGCCAGCAGCTTAAACAAGGGCCACGAGCAGTACTTC; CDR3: CASSLNKGHEQYF
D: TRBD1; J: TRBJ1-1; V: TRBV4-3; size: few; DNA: TGCGCCAGCAGCCAAGAGCGGGGACAGGTGGCCGCTGAAGCTTTCTTT; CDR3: CASSQERGQVAAEAFF
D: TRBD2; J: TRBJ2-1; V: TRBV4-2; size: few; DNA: TGTGCCACACTATTATCGGCGGGAGTTGGTCAAGAGCAGTTCTTC; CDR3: CATLLSAGVGQEQFF
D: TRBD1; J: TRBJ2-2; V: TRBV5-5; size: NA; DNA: TGTGCCAGCAGCTTCGGACAGGGGCGTATCGGGGAGCTGTTTTTT; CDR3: CASSFGQGRIGELFF
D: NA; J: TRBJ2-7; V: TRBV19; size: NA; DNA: TGTGCCAGTAGTGGCACGACTGTTTACGAGCAGTACTTC; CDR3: CASSGTTVYEQYF
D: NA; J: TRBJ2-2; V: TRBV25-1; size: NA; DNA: TGTGCCAGCAGTTCCCGGGACCACGACACCGGGGAGCTGTTTTTT; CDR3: CASSSRDHDTGELFF
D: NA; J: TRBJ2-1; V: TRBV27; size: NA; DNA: TGTGCCAGCAGTTATCCGACGGGGAGGTACAATGAGCAGTTCTTC; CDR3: CASSYPTGRYNEQFF
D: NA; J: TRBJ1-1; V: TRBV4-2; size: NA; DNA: TGTGCCAGCAGCCCTCATCCGGACACTGAAGCTTTCTTT; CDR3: CASSPHPDTEAFF
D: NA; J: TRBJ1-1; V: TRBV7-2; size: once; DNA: TGTGCCAGCAGCTTAGTACAGCCTAGCGCTTTCTTT; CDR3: CASSLVQPSAFF
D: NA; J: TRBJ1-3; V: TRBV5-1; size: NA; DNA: TGCGCCAGCAGCTTGGGGGGGGCTGGAAACACCATATATTTT; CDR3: CASSLGGAGNTIYF
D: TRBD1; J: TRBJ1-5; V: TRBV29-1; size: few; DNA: TGCAGCGTCGGGTCGGCAGGGGGAAATCAGCCCCAGCATTTT; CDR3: CSVGSAGGNQPQHF
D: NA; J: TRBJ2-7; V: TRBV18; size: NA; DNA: TGTGCCAGCTCACCACCCCCCGGGACCCCCCGTCCCTACGAGCAGTACTTC; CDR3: CASSPPPGTPRPYEQYF
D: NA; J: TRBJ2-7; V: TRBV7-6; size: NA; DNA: TGTGCCAGCAGCCCAGGGGCCGGGCTGGTCGAGCAGTACTTC; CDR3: CASSPGAGLVEQYF
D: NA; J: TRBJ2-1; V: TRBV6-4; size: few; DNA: TGTGCCAGCAGTGACGGAGTCCCCGGCAATGAGCAGTTCTTC; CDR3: CASSDGVPGNEQFF
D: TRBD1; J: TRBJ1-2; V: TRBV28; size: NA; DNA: TGTGCCAGCAGTTCTCAGGGGGCAGGTGACTATGGCTACACCTTC; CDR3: CASSSQGAGDYGYTF
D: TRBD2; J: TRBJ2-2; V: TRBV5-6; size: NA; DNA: TGTGCCAGCAGCTTGAATAGCGGGAGGGTCGGGGAGCTGTTTTTT; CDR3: CASSLNSGRVGELFF
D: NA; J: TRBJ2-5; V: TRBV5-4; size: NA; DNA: TGTGCCAGCAGCACCCCAGGTGGGGAGACCCAGTACTTC; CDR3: CASSTPGGETQYF
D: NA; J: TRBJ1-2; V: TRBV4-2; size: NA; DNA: TGTGCCAGCAGCCAAAATGGCTACACCTTC; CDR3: CASSQNGYTF
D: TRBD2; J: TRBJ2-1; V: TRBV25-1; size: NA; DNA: TGTGCCAGCAGTGATATCGGCGGGAGGGCCAATGAGCAGTTCTTC; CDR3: CASSDIGGRANEQFF
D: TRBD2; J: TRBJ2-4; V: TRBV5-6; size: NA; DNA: TGTGCCAGCAGCTTAGCGGGAGGAAGCAAAAACATTCAGTACTTC; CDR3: CASSLAGGSKNIQYF
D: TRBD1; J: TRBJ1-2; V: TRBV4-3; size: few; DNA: TGCGCCAGCAGCCTCGGACAGGGGGGACCGTTGGGGGACGGCTACACCTTC; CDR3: CASSLGQGGPLGDGYTF
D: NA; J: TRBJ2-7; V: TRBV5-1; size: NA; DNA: TGCGCCAGCAGCTTCAGGGCTTCACCTTACGAGCAGTACTTC; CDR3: CASSFRASPYEQYF
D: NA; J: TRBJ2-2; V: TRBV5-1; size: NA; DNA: TGCGCCAGCAGCTTAACCGGGACAAATCGCGCGAACACCGGGGAGCTGTTTTTT; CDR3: CASSLTGTNRANTGELFF